The next 19 T cell receptor beta chains were all read from a single sample in a study of blood T cell repertoires in COVID-19. Assay used: immunoSEQ multiplex PCR; TCRdb lists only in-frame clones, some missing. This sample yields under 200,000 clones, of which approximately 88% are seen a single time; 14% belongs to the top ten. Sequencing was done on a sample of peripheral blood. The receptors were gathered from a man between 18 and 35 years old with active or convalescent COVID-19.

A single count supports this clone. The chain carries TRBV15 and TRBJ2-3, with D unclear. Germline CDR1 is LNHNV and CDR2 is YYDKDF (reference sequence). V lost 0 bases to trimming and J lost 6 bases, with 13 bases between them. The CDR3 is made up of 15 amino acids. The CDR3 DNA follows: TGTGCCACCAGCAGAGACCTATTGAGGCCTGATACGCAGTATTTT. Amino acids: CATSRDLLRPDTQYF.

The chain is built from TRBV21-1 and TRBJ1-2. TRBV21-1 corresponds to a pseudogene. The CDR3 sequence is 22 residues long. CDR3 protein: CASSIRGCPPTSAHLYNYGYTF. Here the CDR3 DNA reads TGTGCCAGCAGCATTCGCGGGTGCCCACCAACCTCGGCCCACCTCTATAACTATGGCTACACCTTC.

The CDR3 DNA reads as TGTGCCAGCAGTTTATCGGGGGGTAGTAACACTGAAGCTTTCTTT. Translation gives CASSLSGGSNTEAFF. The gene calls are TRBV27 and TRBJ1-1; D possibly corresponds to TRBD1 (5 bases). V lost 0 bases, J lost 2 bases, and 10 bases lay in between. In germline, CDR1 is MNHEY, CDR2 SMNVEV (reference sequence). This CDR3 contains 15 residues.

The chain has TRBV6-1 and TRBJ2-2; 10 positions agree with TRBD1. This CDR3 is built from 15 residues. Germline CDR1 and CDR2: MNHNS and SASEGT. V lost 1 base and J lost 7; bases outside the gene matches: 3. This chain's CDR3 is CASSEGDRGDGELFF. The CDR3 DNA reads TGTGCCAGCAGTGAAGGGGACAGGGGAGACGGGGAGCTGTTTTTT.

The rearrangement joins TRBV6-5 to TRBJ1-5; 7 bases fit TRBD1. With 5 bases clipped from V and 3 bases from J, the junction kept 7 bases outside the gene matches. In germline, CDR1 is MNHEY, CDR2 SVGAGI. This CDR3 is built from 15 residues. CDR3 bases: TGTGCCAGCAGTCGGGACAGATTACTCAATCAGCCCCAGCATTTT. Translation gives CASSRDRLLNQPQHF.

The V gene is TRBV5-1, the J gene TRBJ2-7; 7 nucleotides match TRBD1. This CDR3 is built from 13 residues. Looked up from germline, CDR1 is SGHRS and CDR2 is YFSETQ. V was clipped by 5 bases and J by 2 bases; unmatched bases: 4. CDR3 sequence: CASSIGTAYEQYF. CDR3 sequence (DNA): TGCGCCAGCAGTATTGGGACAGCCTACGAGCAGTACTTC.

Only one count was recorded for this clone. The chain links TRBV7-2 to TRBJ2-2, with D perhaps TRBD1 (5 bases). The CDR3 is 16 residues long. V lost 3 bases and J 1 base, leaving 12 bases between the germline ends. In germline, CDR1 is SGHTA, CDR2 FQGNSA. For the CDR3, the DNA is TGTGCCAGCAGCTTGAGACAGTACCAGAACACCGGGGAGCTGTTTTTT. It translates to CASSLRQYQNTGELFF.

The chain joins TRBV2 to TRBJ1-2, with TRBD1 matching over 10 bases. Per germline, CDR1 SNHLY and CDR2 FYNNEI. V shed 8 bases, J shed 7 bases, and the junction held 7 bases outside the gene matches. The CDR3 is 13 amino acids. CDR3 protein: CASVLGQGLGYTF. The CDR3 nucleotides read TGTGCCAGCGTACTGGGACAGGGGCTTGGCTACACCTTC. The full variable domain, its missing parts supplied by reference TRBV2 and TRBJ1-2, is EPEVTQTPSHQVTQMGQEVILRCVPISNHLYFYWYRQILGQKVEFLVSFYNNEISEKSEIFDDQFSVERPDGSNFTLKIRSTKLEDSAMYFCASVLGQGLGYTFGSGTRLTVV.

The chain uses TRBV10-3 and TRBJ2-7; D is unresolved. The V and J ends lost 0 bases and 3 bases respectively, with 3 bases between them. The germline gives CDR1 ENHRY, CDR2 SYGVKD. The CDR3 runs 12 residues. CDR3: CAISESFYEQYF. DNA of the CDR3: TGTGCCATCAGTGAGTCCTTCTACGAGCAGTACTTC.

The gene calls are TRBV19 and TRBJ1-1; 7 bases align to TRBD1. Germline-derived CDR1 and CDR2 are LNHDA and SQIVND (reference sequence). This CDR3 has 14 amino acids. V lost 5 bases and J lost 5; bases outside the gene matches: 8. CDR3 sequence reads: CASSPGRGRTEAFF. In DNA, the CDR3 is TGTGCCAGTAGTCCCGGGAGGGGGCGGACTGAAGCTTTCTTT.

The chain is built from TRBV7-2 and TRBJ1-2; TRBD1 aligns across 12 bases. V lost 3 bases, J lost 4 bases, and 3 bases stayed unmatched. This CDR3 contains 15 residues. Germline CDR1 and CDR2: SGHTA and FQGNSA. CDR3 DNA sequence: TGTGCCAGCAGCTTGCGGGGACAGGGGGCCTATGGCTACACCTTC. Translating gives CASSLRGQGAYGYTF.

The V and J genes are TRBV11-3 and TRBJ2-5; 9 bases are a match to TRBD2. CDR1 is SGHNT, CDR2 YENEEA, per germline. The CDR3 has 15 amino acids. V dropped 3 bases and J dropped 5; count of bases not matched to a gene: 7. This CDR3 reads CASSLASGDGETQYF. The CDR3 region has the DNA TGTGCCAGCAGCTTGGCTAGCGGGGATGGGGAGACCCAGTACTTC.

In DNA form, the CDR3 reads TGTGCCAGCAACCTCCCCGGGGCAGGGGAGGGCTACACCTTC. Its translation: CASNLPGAGEGYTF. The gene calls are TRBV5-5 and TRBJ1-2, with D possibly matching TRBD1 (6 bases). Trimming took off 6 bases at V and 8 bases at J, with 20 bases between the two ends. CDR1 and CDR2 from the germline V gene are SGHKS and YYEKEE (reference sequence). CDR3 size: 14 residues.

The rearrangement joins TRBV28 to TRBJ2-3, with 7 bases identical to TRBD2. V was clipped by 3 bases and J by 4 bases; unmatched bases: 7. The germline V gene has CDR1 MDHEN and CDR2 SYDVKM. The CDR3 totals 15 residues. DNA for the CDR3: TGTGCCAGCAGTTTTATCGGGAGGACCGCAGATACGCAGTATTTT. Its translation is CASSFIGRTADTQYF.

V gene TRBV5-4 combines with J gene TRBJ2-3; 8 bases match TRBD2. With V trimmed by 0 bases and J by 3 bases, 3 bases remained unmatched. This CDR3 spans 15 amino acids. CDR1 SGHNT and CDR2 YYREEE come from the germline V gene (reference sequence). The CDR3 sequence: CASSLERGPTDTQYF. The CDR3 bases are TGTGCCAGCAGCTTGGAGCGGGGGCCTACAGATACGCAGTATTTT.

This chain links TRBV4-2 with TRBJ1-5, with TRBD1 matching 7 bases. J lost 6 bases, V lost 1 base, and 6 bases had no gene match. The germline gives CDR1 LGHNA, CDR2 YNFKEQ. The CDR3 totals 15 residues. The CDR3 nucleotides are TGTGCCAGCAGCCAAGTCGGACAGGTCAGTCAGCCCCAGCATTTT. Its protein product is CASSQVGQVSQPQHF.

The chain has TRBV19 and TRBJ1-1, with TRBD1 as a possible D gene (5 bases). The CDR3 is 17 amino acids. CDR1 is LNHDA and CDR2 is SQIVND in the germline V gene (reference sequence). V lost 4 bases to trimming and J lost 1 base, with 19 bases between them. CDR3 sequence: CASSTAGTGAQNTEAFF. CDR3 nucleotide sequence: TGTGCCAGTAGTACGGCCGGGACTGGGGCACAGAACACTGAAGCTTTCTTT.

CDR3 protein: CASSATSGRETQYF. Written as DNA, the CDR3 is TGTGCCAGCTCAGCCACTAGCGGGAGGGAGACCCAGTACTTC. The chain joins TRBV18 to TRBJ2-5; 12 positions match TRBD2. From germline, CDR1 is KGHSH and CDR2 LQKENI. The CDR3 contains 14 residues. Losses at the gene ends were 5 bases for V and 5 bases for J; bases not matched to a gene: 3.

The chain uses TRBV7-2 and TRBJ2-7; a possible D gene is TRBD2 (6 bases). V shed 3 bases and J shed 4 bases, with 19 bases lying between them. The CDR3 has 16 amino acids. The germline V gene encodes CDR1 SGHTA and CDR2 FQGNSA. CDR3 protein: CASSFRWSTSRYEQYF. For the CDR3, the DNA is TGTGCCAGCAGCTTCAGATGGAGTACTAGCCGTTACGAGCAGTACTTC.